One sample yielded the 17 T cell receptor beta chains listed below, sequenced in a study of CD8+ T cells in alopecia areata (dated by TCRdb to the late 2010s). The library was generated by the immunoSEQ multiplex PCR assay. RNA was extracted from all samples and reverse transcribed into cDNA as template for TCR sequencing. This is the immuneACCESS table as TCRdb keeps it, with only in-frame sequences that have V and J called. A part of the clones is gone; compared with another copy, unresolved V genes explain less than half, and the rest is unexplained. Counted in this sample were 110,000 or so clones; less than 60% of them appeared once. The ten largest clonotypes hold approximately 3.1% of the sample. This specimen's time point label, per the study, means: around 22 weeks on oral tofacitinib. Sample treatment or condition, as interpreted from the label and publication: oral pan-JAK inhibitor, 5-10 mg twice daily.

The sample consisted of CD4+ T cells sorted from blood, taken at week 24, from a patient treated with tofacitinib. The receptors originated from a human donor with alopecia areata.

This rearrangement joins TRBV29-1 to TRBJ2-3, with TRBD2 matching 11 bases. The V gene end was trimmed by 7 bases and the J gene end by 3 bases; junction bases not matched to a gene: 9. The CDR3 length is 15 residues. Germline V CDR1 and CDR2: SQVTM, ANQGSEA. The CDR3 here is CSATLTSGVTDTQYF. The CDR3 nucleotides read TGCAGCGCTACCTTGACTAGCGGGGTGACAGATACGCAGTATTTT.

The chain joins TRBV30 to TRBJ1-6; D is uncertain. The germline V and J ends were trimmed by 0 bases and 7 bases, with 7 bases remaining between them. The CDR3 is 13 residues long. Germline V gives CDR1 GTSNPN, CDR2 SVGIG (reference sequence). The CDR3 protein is CAWSVPGNSPLHF. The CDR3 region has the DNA TGTGCCTGGAGTGTCCCCGGGAATTCACCCCTCCACTTT.

The CDR3 sequence is CASSYSSGTYEQYF. The DNA for the CDR3 is TGTGCCAGCAGTTACTCCTCCGGGACCTACGAGCAGTACTTC. This rearrangement joins TRBV6-5 to TRBJ2-7, with a tentative D call TRBD2 (5 bases). This CDR3 is 14 amino acids long. CDR1 is MNHEY and CDR2 is SVGAGI in the germline V gene. V shed 0 bases and J shed 2 bases, with 8 bases lying between them.

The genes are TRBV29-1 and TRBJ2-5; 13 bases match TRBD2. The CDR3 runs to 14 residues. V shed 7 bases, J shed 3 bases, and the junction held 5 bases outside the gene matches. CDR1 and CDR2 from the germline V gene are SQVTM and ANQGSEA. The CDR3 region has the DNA TGCAGCGACCCCGGACTAGCGGGGGAAGAGACCCAGTACTTC. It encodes CSDPGLAGEETQYF.

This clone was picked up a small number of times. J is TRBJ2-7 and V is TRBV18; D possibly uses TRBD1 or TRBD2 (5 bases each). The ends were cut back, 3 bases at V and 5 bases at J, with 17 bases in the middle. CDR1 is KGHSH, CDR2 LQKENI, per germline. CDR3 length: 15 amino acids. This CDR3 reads CASSPGTGASHEQYF. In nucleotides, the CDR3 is TGTGCCAGCTCACCGGGGACCGGGGCCTCGCACGAGCAGTACTTC. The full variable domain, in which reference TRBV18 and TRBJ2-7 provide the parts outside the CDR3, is NAGVMQNPRHLVRRRGQEARLRCSPMKGHSHVYWYRQLPEEGLKFMVYLQKENIIDESGMPKERFSAEFPKEGPSILRIQQVVRGDSAAYFCASSPGTGASHEQYFGPGTRLTVT.

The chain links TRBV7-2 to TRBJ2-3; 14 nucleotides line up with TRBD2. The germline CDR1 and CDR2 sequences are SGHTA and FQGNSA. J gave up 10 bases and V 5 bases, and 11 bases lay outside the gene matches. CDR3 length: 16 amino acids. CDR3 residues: CASSTTGTSGGQAQYF. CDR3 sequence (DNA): TGTGCCAGCAGCACTACGGGGACTAGCGGGGGACAAGCGCAGTATTTT.

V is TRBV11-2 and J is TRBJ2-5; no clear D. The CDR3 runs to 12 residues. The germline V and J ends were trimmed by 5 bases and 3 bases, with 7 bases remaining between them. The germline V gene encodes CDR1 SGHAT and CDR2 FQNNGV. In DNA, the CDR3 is TGTGCCAGCAGCCCATTCGAAGAGACCCAGTACTTC. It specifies CASSPFEETQYF.

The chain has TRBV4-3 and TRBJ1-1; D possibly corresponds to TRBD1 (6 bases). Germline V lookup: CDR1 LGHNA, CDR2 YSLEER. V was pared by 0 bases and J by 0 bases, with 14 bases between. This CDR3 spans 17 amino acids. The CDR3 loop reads CASSQDLGGGVNTEAFF. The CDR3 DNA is TGCGCCAGCAGCCAAGATCTGGGGGGCGGGGTGAACACTGAAGCTTTCTTT.

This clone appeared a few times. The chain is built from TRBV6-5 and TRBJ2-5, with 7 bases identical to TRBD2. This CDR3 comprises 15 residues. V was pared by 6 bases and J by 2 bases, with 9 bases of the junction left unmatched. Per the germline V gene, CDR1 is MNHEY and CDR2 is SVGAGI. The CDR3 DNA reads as TGTGCCAGCAGGCCTCTGCGGGGGTATCAAGAGACCCAGTACTTC. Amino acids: CASRPLRGYQETQYF.

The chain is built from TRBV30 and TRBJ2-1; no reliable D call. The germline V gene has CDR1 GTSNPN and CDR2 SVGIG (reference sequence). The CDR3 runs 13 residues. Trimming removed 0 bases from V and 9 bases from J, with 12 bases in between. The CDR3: CAWSVLAIGEQFF. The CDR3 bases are TGTGCCTGGAGTGTTCTGGCGATCGGTGAGCAGTTCTTC.

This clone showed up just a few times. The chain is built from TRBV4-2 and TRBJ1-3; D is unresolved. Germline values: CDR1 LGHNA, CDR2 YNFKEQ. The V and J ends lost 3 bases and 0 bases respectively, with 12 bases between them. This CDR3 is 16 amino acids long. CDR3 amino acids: CASSQAQSHSGNTIYF. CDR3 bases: TGTGCCAGCAGCCAGGCCCAGTCGCACTCTGGAAACACCATATATTTT.

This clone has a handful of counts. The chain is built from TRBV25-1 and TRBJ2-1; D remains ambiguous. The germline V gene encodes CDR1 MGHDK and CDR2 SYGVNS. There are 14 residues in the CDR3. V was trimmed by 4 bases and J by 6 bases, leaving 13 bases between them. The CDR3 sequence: CASSGPIGINEQFF. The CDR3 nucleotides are TGTGCCAGCAGTGGCCCCATAGGGATCAATGAGCAGTTCTTC.

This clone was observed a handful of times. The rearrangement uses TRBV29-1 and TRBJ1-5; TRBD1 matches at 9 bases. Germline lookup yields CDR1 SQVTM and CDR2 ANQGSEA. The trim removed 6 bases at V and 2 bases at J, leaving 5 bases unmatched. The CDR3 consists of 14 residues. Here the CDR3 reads CSVATGGRNQPQHF. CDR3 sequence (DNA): TGCAGCGTGGCAACAGGGGGCCGCAATCAGCCCCAGCATTTT.

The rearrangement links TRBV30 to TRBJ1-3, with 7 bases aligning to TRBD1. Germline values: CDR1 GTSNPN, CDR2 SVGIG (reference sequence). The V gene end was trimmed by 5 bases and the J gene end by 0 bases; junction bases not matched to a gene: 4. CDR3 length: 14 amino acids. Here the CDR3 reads CAWRQGNSGNTIYF. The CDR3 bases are TGTGCCTGGCGACAGGGCAACTCTGGAAACACCATATATTTT.

CDR3 DNA sequence: TGTGCCAGCAGCGCTAGCGGGGGCTACGAGCAGTACTTC. Protein sequence: CASSASGGYEQYF. The rearrangement links TRBV9 to TRBJ2-7; the match to TRBD2 covers 10 bases. With 3 bases clipped from V and 3 bases from J, the junction kept 0 bases outside the gene matches. CDR3 length equals 13 residues. Germline lookup yields CDR1 SGDLS and CDR2 YYNGEE.

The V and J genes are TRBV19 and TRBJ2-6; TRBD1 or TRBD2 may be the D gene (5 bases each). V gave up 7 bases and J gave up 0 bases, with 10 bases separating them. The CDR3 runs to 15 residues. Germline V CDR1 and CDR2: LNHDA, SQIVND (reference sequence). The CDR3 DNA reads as TGTGCCAGTACGGGGCGGTTCTCTGGGGCCAACGTCCTGACTTTC. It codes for CASTGRFSGANVLTF.

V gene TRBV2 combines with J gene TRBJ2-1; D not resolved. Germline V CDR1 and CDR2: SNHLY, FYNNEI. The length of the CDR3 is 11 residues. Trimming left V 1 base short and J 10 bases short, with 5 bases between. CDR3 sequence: CASSEDQEQFF. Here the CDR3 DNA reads TGTGCCAGCAGTGAAGACCAAGAGCAGTTCTTC.